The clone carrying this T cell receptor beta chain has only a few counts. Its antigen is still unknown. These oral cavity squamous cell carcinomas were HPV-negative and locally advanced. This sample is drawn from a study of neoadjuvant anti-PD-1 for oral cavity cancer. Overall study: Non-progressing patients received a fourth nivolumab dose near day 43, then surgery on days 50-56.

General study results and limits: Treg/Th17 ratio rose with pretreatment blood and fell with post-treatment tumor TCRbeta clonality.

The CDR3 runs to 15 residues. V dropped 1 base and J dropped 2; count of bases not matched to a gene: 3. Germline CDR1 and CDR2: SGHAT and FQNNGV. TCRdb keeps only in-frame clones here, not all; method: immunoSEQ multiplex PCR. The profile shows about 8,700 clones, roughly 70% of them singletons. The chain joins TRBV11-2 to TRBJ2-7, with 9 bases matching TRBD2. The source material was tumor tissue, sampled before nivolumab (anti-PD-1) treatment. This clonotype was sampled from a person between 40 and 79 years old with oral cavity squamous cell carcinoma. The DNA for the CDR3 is TGTGCCAGCAGCTTAGCTAGCGGGAATACCTACGAGCAGTACTTC. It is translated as CASSLASGNTYEQYF.